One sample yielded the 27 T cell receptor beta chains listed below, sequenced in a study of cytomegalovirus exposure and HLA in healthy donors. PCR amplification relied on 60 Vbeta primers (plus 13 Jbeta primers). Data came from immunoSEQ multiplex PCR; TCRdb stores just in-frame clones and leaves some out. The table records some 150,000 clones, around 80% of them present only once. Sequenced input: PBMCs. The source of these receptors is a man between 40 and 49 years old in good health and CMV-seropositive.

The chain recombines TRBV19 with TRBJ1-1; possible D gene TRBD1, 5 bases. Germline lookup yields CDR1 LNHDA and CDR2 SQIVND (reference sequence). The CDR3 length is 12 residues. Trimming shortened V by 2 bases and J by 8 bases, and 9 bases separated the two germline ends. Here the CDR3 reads CASSIRWGEAFF. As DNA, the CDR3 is TGTGCCAGTAGTATAAGGTGGGGCGAAGCTTTCTTT.

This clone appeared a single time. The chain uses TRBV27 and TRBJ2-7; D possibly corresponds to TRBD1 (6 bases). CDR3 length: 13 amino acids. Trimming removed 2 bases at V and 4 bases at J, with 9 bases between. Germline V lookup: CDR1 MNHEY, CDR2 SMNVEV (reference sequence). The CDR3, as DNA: TGTGCCAGCAGTTTAGACAGGACATACGAGCAGTACTTC. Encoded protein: CASSLDRTYEQYF.

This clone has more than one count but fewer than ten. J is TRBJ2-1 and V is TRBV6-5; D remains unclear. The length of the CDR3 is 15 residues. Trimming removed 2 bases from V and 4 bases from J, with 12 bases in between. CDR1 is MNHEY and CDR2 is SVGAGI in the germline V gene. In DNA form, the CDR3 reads TGTGCCAGCAGTTACACCCAAGCCGCGTACAATGAGCAGTTCTTC. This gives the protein CASSYTQAAYNEQFF.

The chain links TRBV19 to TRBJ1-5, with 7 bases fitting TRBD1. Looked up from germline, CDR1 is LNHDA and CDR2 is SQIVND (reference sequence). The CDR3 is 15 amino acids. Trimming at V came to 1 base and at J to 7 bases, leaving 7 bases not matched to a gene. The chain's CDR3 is CASSIGTGRGQPQHF. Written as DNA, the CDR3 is TGTGCCAGTAGTATAGGGACAGGAAGGGGGCAGCCCCAGCATTTT.

The chain's CDR3 is CASSLFASGKSYEQYF. CDR3 bases: TGTGCCAGCAGTTTATTCGCCAGCGGGAAGTCCTACGAGCAGTACTTC. The V gene is TRBV28, the J gene TRBJ2-7; 7 nucleotides agree with TRBD2. The CDR3 sequence is 16 residues long. CDR1 and CDR2 from the germline V gene are MDHEN and SYDVKM. J gave up 1 base and V 1 base, and 7 bases lay outside the gene matches.

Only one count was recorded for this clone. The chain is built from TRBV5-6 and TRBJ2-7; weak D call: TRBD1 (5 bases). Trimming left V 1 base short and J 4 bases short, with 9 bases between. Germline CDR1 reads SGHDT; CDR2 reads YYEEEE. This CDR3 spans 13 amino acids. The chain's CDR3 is CASSLPGRYEQYF. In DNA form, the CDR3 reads TGTGCCAGCAGCTTGCCAGGGCGGTACGAGCAGTACTTC.

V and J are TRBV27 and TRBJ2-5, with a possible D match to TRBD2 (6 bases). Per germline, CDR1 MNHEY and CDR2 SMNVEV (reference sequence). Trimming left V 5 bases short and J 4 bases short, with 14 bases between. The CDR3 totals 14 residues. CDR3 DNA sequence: TGTGCCAGCAGTCCGAGGGGAGGCCTAGAGACCCAGTACTTC. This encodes CASSPRGGLETQYF.

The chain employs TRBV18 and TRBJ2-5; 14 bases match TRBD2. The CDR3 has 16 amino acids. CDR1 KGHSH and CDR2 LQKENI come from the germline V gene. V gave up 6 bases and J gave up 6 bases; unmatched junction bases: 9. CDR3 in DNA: TGTGCCAGCTCGGGACTAGCGGGAGCCGAGCCGAAGACCCAGTACTTC. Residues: CASSGLAGAEPKTQYF.

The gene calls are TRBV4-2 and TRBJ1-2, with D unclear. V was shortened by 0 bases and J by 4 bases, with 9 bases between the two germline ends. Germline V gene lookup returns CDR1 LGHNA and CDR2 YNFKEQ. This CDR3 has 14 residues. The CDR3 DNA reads TGTGCCAGCAGCCAAGATCTGATCAGCTATGGCTACACCTTC. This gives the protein CASSQDLISYGYTF.

CDR3 nucleotide sequence: TGTGCCATCAGTGAGTCGCTCCTGAGGGCAGGGGCTATCGACTATGGCTACACCTTC. Residues: CAISESLLRAGAIDYGYTF. The genes are TRBV10-3 and TRBJ1-2; a weak D match, TRBD1 (6 bases). Germline V lookup: CDR1 ENHRY, CDR2 SYGVKD. V was trimmed by 0 bases and J by 3 bases, leaving 23 bases between them. The CDR3 contains 19 residues.

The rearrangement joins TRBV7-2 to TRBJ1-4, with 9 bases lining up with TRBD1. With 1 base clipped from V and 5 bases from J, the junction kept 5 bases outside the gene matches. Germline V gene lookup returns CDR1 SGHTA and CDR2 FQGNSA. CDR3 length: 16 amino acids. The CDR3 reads CASSLDSGTGNEKLFF. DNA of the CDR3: TGTGCCAGCAGCTTAGATTCCGGGACAGGGAATGAAAAACTGTTTTTT.

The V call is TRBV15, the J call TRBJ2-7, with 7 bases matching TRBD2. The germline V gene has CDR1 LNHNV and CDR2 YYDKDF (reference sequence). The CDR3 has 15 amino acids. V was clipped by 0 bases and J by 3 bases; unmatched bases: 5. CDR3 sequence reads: CATSRENGRNYEQYF. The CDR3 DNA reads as TGTGCCACCAGCAGAGAGAACGGGAGGAACTACGAGCAGTACTTC.

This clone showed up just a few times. The CDR3: CASSDRQGRNSPLHF. DNA for the CDR3: TGTGCCAGCAGCGACAGACAGGGGCGTAATTCACCCCTCCACTTT. The chain has TRBV7-8 and TRBJ1-6, with TRBD1 matching 8 bases. This CDR3 has 15 amino acids. In germline, CDR1 is SGHVS, CDR2 FQNEAQ. With 5 bases clipped from V and 6 bases from J, the junction kept 6 bases outside the gene matches.

CDR3 in amino acids: CASSIQGSNQPQHF. In DNA, the CDR3 is TGTGCCAGCTCAATTCAGGGAAGCAATCAGCCCCAGCATTTT. The chain has TRBV18 and TRBJ1-5; D might be TRBD1 (5 bases). Germline values: CDR1 KGHSH, CDR2 LQKENI. The ends were cut back, 5 bases at V and 1 base at J, with 9 bases in the middle. The CDR3 runs to 14 residues.

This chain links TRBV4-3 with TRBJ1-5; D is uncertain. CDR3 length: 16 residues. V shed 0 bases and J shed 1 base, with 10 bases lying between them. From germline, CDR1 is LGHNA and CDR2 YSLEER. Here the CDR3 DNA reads TGCGCCAGCAGCCAAGAAATCTGGCAGAGCAATCAGCCCCAGCATTTT. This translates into CASSQEIWQSNQPQHF.

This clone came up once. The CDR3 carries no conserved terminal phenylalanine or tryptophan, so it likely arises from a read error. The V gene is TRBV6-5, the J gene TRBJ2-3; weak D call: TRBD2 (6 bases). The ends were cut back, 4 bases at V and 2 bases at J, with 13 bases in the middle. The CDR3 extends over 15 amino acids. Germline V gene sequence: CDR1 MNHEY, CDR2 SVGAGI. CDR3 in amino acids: CASSSLAGSTDTQYV. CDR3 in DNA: TGTGCCAGCAGTTCCCTCGCGGGGTCCACAGATACGCAGTATGTT.

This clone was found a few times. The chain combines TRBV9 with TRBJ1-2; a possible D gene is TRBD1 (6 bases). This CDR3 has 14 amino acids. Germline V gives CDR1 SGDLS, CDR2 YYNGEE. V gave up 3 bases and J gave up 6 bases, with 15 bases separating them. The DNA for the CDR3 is TGTGCCAGCAGCGCCAGGGGACGGGGAGATGGCTACACCTTC. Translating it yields CASSARGRGDGYTF.

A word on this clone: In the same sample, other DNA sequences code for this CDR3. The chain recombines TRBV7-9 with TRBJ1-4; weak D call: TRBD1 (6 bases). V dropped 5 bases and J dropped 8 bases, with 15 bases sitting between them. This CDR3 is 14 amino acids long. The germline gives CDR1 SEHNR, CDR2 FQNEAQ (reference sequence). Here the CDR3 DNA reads TGTGCCAGCAGCCTCGCACAGGGTGGCGAAAAACTGTTTTTT. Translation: CASSLAQGGEKLFF.

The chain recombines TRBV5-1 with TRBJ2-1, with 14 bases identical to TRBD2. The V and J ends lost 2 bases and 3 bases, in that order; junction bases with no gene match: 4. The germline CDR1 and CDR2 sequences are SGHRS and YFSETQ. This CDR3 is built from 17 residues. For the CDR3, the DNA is TGCGCCAGCAGCTTAACGACTAGCGGGAGGGTCTACAATGAGCAGTTCTTC. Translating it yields CASSLTTSGRVYNEQFF.

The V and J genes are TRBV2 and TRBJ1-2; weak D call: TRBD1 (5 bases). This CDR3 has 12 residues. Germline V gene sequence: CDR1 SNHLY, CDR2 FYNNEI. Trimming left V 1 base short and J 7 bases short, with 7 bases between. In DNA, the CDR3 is TGTGCCAGCAGTGAAGTGGGGGGTGGCTACACCTTC. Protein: CASSEVGGGYTF.

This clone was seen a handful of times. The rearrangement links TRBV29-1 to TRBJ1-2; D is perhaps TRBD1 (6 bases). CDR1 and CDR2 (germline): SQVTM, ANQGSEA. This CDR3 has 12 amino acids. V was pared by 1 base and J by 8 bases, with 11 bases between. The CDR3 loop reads CSVEVGATGYTF. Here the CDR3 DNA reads TGCAGCGTTGAAGTGGGGGCAACGGGCTACACCTTC.

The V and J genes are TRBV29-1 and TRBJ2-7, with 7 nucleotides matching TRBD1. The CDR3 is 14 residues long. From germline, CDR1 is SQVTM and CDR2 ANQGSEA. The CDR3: CRDQCLTGAYEQYF. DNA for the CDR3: TGCAGAGATCAATGTCTAACAGGGGCATACGAGCAGTACTTC.

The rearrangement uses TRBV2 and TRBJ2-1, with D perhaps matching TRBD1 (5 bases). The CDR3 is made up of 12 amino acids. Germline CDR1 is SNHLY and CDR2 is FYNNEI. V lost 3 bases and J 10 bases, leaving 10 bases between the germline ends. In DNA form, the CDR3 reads TGTGCCAGCAGTGACCGGACACTAGAGCAGTTCTTC. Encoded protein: CASSDRTLEQFF.

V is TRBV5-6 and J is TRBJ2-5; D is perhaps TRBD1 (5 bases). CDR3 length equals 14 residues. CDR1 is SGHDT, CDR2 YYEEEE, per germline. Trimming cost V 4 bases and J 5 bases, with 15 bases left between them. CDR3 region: CASSVPRAVETQYF. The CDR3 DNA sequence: TGTGCCAGCAGCGTGCCCAGGGCGGTCGAGACCCAGTACTTC.

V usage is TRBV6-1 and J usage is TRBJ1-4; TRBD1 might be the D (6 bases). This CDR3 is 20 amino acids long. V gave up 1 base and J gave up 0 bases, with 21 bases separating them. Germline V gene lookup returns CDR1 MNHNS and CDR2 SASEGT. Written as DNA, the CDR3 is TGTGCCAGCAGTGAAGGTGTCCCGGGGGGCCTGCGCGCAACTAATGAAAAACTGTTTTTT. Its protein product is CASSEGVPGGLRATNEKLFF.

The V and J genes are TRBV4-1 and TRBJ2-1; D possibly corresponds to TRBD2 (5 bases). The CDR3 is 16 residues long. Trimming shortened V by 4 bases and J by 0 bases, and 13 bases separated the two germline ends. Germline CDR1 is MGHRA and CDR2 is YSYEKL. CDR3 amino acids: CASSPDFLLSYNEQFF. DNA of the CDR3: TGCGCCAGCAGCCCGGACTTCCTACTCTCCTACAATGAGCAGTTCTTC.

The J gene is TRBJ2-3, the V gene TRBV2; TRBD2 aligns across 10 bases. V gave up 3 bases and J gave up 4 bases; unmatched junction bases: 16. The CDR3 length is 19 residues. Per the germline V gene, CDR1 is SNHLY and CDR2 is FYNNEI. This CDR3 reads CASSDYLLAGDLFPDTQYF. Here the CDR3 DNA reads TGTGCCAGCAGTGACTATTTGCTAGCGGGGGACCTATTCCCAGATACGCAGTATTTT.